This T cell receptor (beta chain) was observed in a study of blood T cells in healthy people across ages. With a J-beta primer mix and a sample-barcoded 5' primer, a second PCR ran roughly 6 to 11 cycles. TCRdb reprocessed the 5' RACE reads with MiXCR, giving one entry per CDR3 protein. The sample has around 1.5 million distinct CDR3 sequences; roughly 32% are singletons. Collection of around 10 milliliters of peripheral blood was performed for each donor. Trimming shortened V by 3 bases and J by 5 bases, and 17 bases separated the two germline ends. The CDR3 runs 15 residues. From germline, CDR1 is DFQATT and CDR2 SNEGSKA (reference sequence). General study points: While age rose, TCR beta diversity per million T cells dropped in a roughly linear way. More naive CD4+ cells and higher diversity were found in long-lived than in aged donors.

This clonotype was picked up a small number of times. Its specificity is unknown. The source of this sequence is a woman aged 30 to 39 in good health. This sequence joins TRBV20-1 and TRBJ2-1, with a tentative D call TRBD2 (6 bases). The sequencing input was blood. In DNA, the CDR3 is TGCAGTGCTAGGAGAGGGAGGTCAGGGAACAATGAGCAGTTCTTC. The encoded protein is CSARRGRSGNNEQFF.